A selection of T cell receptor beta chains follows, all from one sample in a study of Graves' ophthalmopathy and Graves' hyperthyroidism. TCRdb used MiXCR to reprocess the multiplex PCR reads, holding one entry per CDR3 protein. Among roughly 420,000 distinct CDR3 sequences listed, around 21% were seen once. The sample consisted of peripheral blood. The receptor set was obtained from a woman younger than 35 with stable Graves' hyperthyroidism. CDR3s include the opening cysteine and the closing phenylalanine or tryptophan. The order of the fields is V gene, D gene, J gene, CDR3 protein. The D gene is left open where the match is weak.

>TRBV30|-|TRBJ2-7
CAWSVGQGEQYF
>TRBV7-9|-|TRBJ2-5
CASSFVAGPLETQYF
>TRBV6-5|-|TRBJ2-7
CASSLVPYEQYF
>TRBV5-1|-|TRBJ2-2
CASSSSLTGGELFF
>TRBV12-3/TRBV12-4|TRBD1|TRBJ1-2
CASRSPGQGVGYTF
>TRBV29-1|-|TRBJ2-5
CSATRETQYF
>TRBV7-2|-|TRBJ1-5
CASSLWSDQPQHF
>TRBV7-9|-|TRBJ2-7
CASSPTVTTVHEQYF
>TRBV4-2|TRBD2|TRBJ2-5
CASSQRGLEETQYF
>TRBV6-4|TRBD2|TRBJ2-5
CASSDPGLAGLPFQETKYF
>TRBV12-3/TRBV12-4|-|TRBJ2-7
CASSPRIPHEQYF
>TRBV29-1|TRBD1|TRBJ1-2
CSVEGGGQGGYTF
>TRBV12-3/TRBV12-4|-|TRBJ1-1
CASWVGGSSEAFF
>TRBV12-3/TRBV12-4|-|TRBJ1-2
CASSPGPPSNYGYTF
>TRBV11-2|-|TRBJ1-2
CASSLGQADLYGYTF
>TRBV28|-|TRBJ2-2
CASSTRDEDTGELFF
>TRBV29-1|-|TRBJ2-3
CSGASTDTQYF
>TRBV6-1|TRBD1|TRBJ2-7
CASSEVVRGLYEQYF
>TRBV5-1|-|TRBJ1-3
CASSLGGIHSGNTIYF
>TRBV18|-|TRBJ1-1
CASSPSSTAAEAFF
>TRBV19|-|TRBJ2-2
CASSIRGGYTGELFF
>TRBV27|TRBD1|TRBJ1-2
CASSTGQEGYTF
>TRBV12-3/TRBV12-4|TRBD1|TRBJ2-2
CASSRPGTGNGELFF
>TRBV6-1|TRBD2|TRBJ2-5
CASETGTSGSMTQYF
>TRBV7-3|TRBD1|TRBJ1-6
CASSLIRQGENSPLHF
>TRBV12-3/TRBV12-4|-|TRBJ2-5
CASSLGQGETQYF
>TRBV20-1|-|TRBJ2-7
CSAPRGSTYEQYF
>TRBV27|-|TRBJ2-7
CASAVGGPTYEQYF
>TRBV11-2|TRBD1|TRBJ1-1
CASSFPEDRGVTEAFF
>TRBV28|TRBD1|TRBJ2-2
CASSMDRGNTGELFF
>TRBV18|-|TRBJ2-2
CASPRVSAVLFF
>TRBV18|TRBD1|TRBJ1-1
CASSPDRESNTEAFF
>TRBV12-3/TRBV12-4|-|TRBJ1-2
CASILGTGYTF
>TRBV20-1|TRBD1|TRBJ1-6
CSAIRGQVNSPLHF
>TRBV12-3/TRBV12-4|-|TRBJ2-2
CASSAALKNTGELFF
>TRBV12-3/TRBV12-4|-|TRBJ1-1
CASSLIGGNTEAFF
>TRBV28|TRBD1|TRBJ2-7
CASRRTGGSSYEQYF
>TRBV14|TRBD2|TRBJ2-7
CASSQTSGGAYEQYF
>TRBV6-1|TRBD1|TRBJ1-1
CASSSDHRGHGSEAFF
>TRBV29-1|TRBD1|TRBJ2-7
CSVRGQGAREQYF
>TRBV15|-|TRBJ2-1
CATSRDRGSSNEQFF
>TRBV11-2|-|TRBJ2-7
CASSPPSDPYGEQYF
>TRBV6-1|-|TRBJ2-7
CASKDRSRYEQYF
>TRBV20-1|-|TRBJ2-4
CSARQGIAKNIKYF
>TRBV20-1|TRBD2|TRBJ2-7
CSARRLAGESSEQYF
>TRBV7-8|-|TRBJ1-1
CASKRGRNSEAFF
>TRBV20-1|-|TRBJ2-5
CSAGEETQYF
>TRBV2|-|TRBJ1-1
CASSDTGMSTEAFF
>TRBV4-1|TRBD2|TRBJ2-7
CASSQVWPRGREPYEQYF
>TRBV12-3/TRBV12-4|-|TRBJ1-1
CASSLNRVPNTEAFF
>TRBV5-1|-|TRBJ2-7
CASSWASVRAYDQYF
>TRBV5-1|-|TRBJ2-7
CASSWTQGTDEQYF
>TRBV7-2|TRBD1|TRBJ1-2
CASSRQGGLSGYTF
>TRBV6-1|-|TRBJ2-2
CASIHPVATGELFF
>TRBV7-3|TRBD2|TRBJ2-7
CASSLGLAGVDEQYF
>TRBV25-1|TRBD2|TRBJ2-5
CASSALGGVLETQYF